What follows are 23 T cell receptor beta chains derived from one specimen sequenced in a study of blood T cell repertoires in COVID-19. Data came from immunoSEQ multiplex PCR; TCRdb stores just in-frame clones and leaves some out. This sample yields 170,000 or so clones, of which about 88% are seen a single time; 0.55% to 0.6% belongs to the top ten. Source material: peripheral blood. The receptor source for this set is a man aged 55 to 70 with COVID-19, enrolled during active disease.

The chain joins TRBV11-2 to TRBJ2-1; 8 bases agree with TRBD1. Germline assignment: CDR1 SGHAT and CDR2 FQNNGV. The CDR3 runs 14 residues. With 1 base clipped from V and 9 bases from J, the junction kept 5 bases outside the gene matches. Here the CDR3 DNA reads TGTGCCAGCAGCTTAGCTCGGACAGGGCGTGAGCAGTTCTTC. Translated: CASSLARTGREQFF. The variable domain in full, with the rest retrieved from reference TRBV11-2 and TRBJ2-1, is EAGVAQSPRYKIIEKRQSVAFWCNPISGHATLYWYQQILGQGPKLLIQFQNNGVVDDSQLPKDRFSAERLKGVDSTLKIQPAKLEDSAVYLCASSLARTGREQFFGPGTRLTVL.

The J gene is TRBJ1-6, the V gene TRBV21-1; the table's TRBD1 call for D was not verified on the DNA. TRBV21-1 is given as a pseudogene. This CDR3 is built from 19 residues. CDR3 nucleotide sequence: TGTGCCAGCCCTGGACAGGGGGCTGTAATATGCTCCTATAATTCACCCCTCCACTTT. This sequence encodes CASPGQGAVICSYNSPLHF.

The chain employs TRBV2 and TRBJ2-3; D possibly corresponds to TRBD1 (5 bases). The CDR3 has 15 residues. V lost 7 bases and J 2 bases, leaving 16 bases between the germline ends. Germline V gene data show CDR1 as SNHLY and CDR2 as FYNNEI. The CDR3 DNA is TGTGCCAGCAAAGAGTCAGGGCCCTACACAGATACGCAGTATTTT. It codes for CASKESGPYTDTQYF.

Comments on this clone: Other DNA sequences from this sample encode an identical CDR3 as well. The chain's CDR3 is CASSYPGTGGEKLFF. CDR3 sequence (DNA): TGTGCCAGCAGCTACCCCGGGACAGGGGGTGAAAAACTGTTTTTT. The chain carries TRBV7-9 and TRBJ1-4; 11 bases map to TRBD1. CDR1 is SEHNR, CDR2 FQNEAQ, per germline (reference sequence). The CDR3 covers 15 residues. The V segment lost 4 bases and the J segment 7 bases; nucleotides outside the gene matches: 5.

This clone has a handful of counts. V gene TRBV19 combines with J gene TRBJ2-3; 9 bases fit TRBD2. Unmatched junction bases numbered 6, after V lost 3 bases and J lost 2 bases. CDR3 length equals 16 residues. The V gene's germline CDR1 is LNHDA and CDR2 SQIVND (reference sequence). CDR3 sequence (DNA): TGTGCCAGTAGTATGACTAGCGGAGGAACCACAGATACGCAGTATTTT. This gives the protein CASSMTSGGTTDTQYF.

This clone was detected a few times. V gene TRBV2 combines with J gene TRBJ2-5; weak D call: TRBD1 (6 bases). Germline CDR1 reads SNHLY; CDR2 reads FYNNEI. This CDR3 contains 14 residues. V gave up 7 bases and J gave up 2 bases, with 14 bases separating them. As DNA, the CDR3 is TGTGCCAGCATAAGGGGGACGTCGCAAGAGACCCAGTACTTC. Its translation: CASIRGTSQETQYF.

This chain joins TRBV28 and TRBJ1-2; TRBD1 might be the D (5 bases). CDR3 length: 14 amino acids. V was cut by 5 bases and J by 4 bases, with 14 bases left in between. From germline, CDR1 is MDHEN and CDR2 SYDVKM. The CDR3 sequence is CASSSLLGGYGYTF. Written as DNA, the CDR3 is TGTGCCAGCAGTAGTCTCTTGGGGGGCTATGGCTACACCTTC.

V usage is TRBV29-1 and J usage is TRBJ2-7, with D perhaps TRBD1 (6 bases). Germline values: CDR1 SQVTM, CDR2 ANQGSEA. The CDR3 covers 15 residues. Trimming cost V 2 bases and J 3 bases, with 17 bases left between them. CDR3 DNA: TGCAGCGTTGAAACAAAGAACAGGGCCCACTACGAGCAGTACTTC. The encoded protein is CSVETKNRAHYEQYF.

This sequence joins TRBV9 and TRBJ2-1; TRBD1 might be the D (6 bases). The CDR3 has 14 residues. V lost 4 bases and J 3 bases, leaving 11 bases between the germline ends. Germline CDR1 is SGDLS and CDR2 is YYNGEE. CDR3: CASSNRDNYNEQFF. CDR3 sequence (DNA): TGTGCCAGCAGCAACCGGGACAACTACAATGAGCAGTTCTTC.

The gene calls are TRBV7-6 and TRBJ2-3; 7 positions match TRBD2. Losses at the gene ends were 1 base for V and 4 bases for J; bases not matched to a gene: 5. Germline V lookup: CDR1 SGHVS, CDR2 FNYEAQ. CDR3 length: 15 amino acids. The CDR3 loop is CASSLGAGVADTQYF. The DNA for the CDR3 is TGTGCCAGCAGCTTAGGTGCGGGAGTTGCAGATACGCAGTATTTT.

V and J are TRBV7-3 and TRBJ2-6; TRBD1 might be the D (6 bases). This CDR3 spans 15 amino acids. V was clipped by 5 bases and J by 3 bases, with 11 bases between them. Per the germline V gene, CDR1 is SGHTA and CDR2 is FQGTGA. This CDR3 reads CASSEQGGGANVLTF. The CDR3 DNA reads as TGTGCCAGCAGCGAACAGGGTGGTGGGGCCAACGTCCTGACTTTC.

This sequence joins TRBV7-8 and TRBJ1-2; 9 bases are shared with TRBD1. In germline, CDR1 is SGHVS, CDR2 FQNEAQ. With 5 bases clipped from V and 4 bases from J, the junction kept 17 bases outside the gene matches. CDR3 length: 18 amino acids. The CDR3 sequence is CASSVTTGTGISTYGYTF. The CDR3 DNA follows: TGTGCCAGCAGCGTAACCACCGGGACAGGGATCTCTACCTATGGCTACACCTTC. Supplemented by reference TRBV7-8 and TRBJ1-2, the full variable domain reads GAGVSQSPRYKVAKRGQDVALRCDPISGHVSLFWYQQALGQGPEFLTYFQNEAQLDKSGLPSDRFFAERPEGSVSTLKIQRTQQEDSAVYLCASSVTTGTGISTYGYTFGSGTRLTVV.

The genes are TRBV10-2 and TRBJ2-7; D unresolved. V lost 3 bases and J lost 3, with 18 bases in between. CDR1 and CDR2 (germline): WSHSY, SAAADI. The CDR3 extends over 16 amino acids. As DNA, the CDR3 is TGCGCCAGCAGTGACCTTGTGACTCCCTCCTTCTACGAGCAGTACTTC. This sequence encodes CASSDLVTPSFYEQYF.

In this sample, this clone turned up a few times. V gene TRBV6-5 combines with J gene TRBJ2-3; TRBD1 matches at 8 bases. V shed 6 bases and J 4 bases; nucleotides not matched to a gene: 9. The length of the CDR3 is 15 residues. Germline-derived CDR1 and CDR2 are MNHEY and SVGAGI. The CDR3 nucleotides are TGTGCCAGCAGCTACAGACAGGGGCTCGCAGATACGCAGTATTTT. It translates to CASSYRQGLADTQYF.

For the CDR3, the DNA is TGTGCCAGCAGTGCAACCGGGACAGGGAATGAGCAGTTCTTC. Translating gives CASSATGTGNEQFF. This chain joins TRBV6-4 and TRBJ2-1; TRBD1 aligns across 9 bases. J gave up 7 bases and V 4 bases, and 5 bases lay outside the gene matches. The CDR3 has 14 amino acids. Germline assignment: CDR1 MRHNA and CDR2 SNTAGT.

The chain links TRBV6-1 to TRBJ2-7; TRBD1 is a possible D gene (5 bases). Between the trimmed V and J ends, which lost 7 bases and 7 bases, there was a span of 11 bases. Germline lookup yields CDR1 MNHNS and CDR2 SASEGT. This CDR3 region has 11 residues. The CDR3 DNA sequence: TGTGCCAGCAAAGACAGCCTAGAGCAGTACTTC. Protein product: CASKDSLEQYF.

Here the CDR3 reads CAWSTGQGNTGELFF. For the CDR3, the DNA is TGTGCCTGGAGTACGGGACAGGGCAACACCGGGGAGCTGTTTTTT. The V call is TRBV30, the J call TRBJ2-2; 9 nucleotides agree with TRBD1. The germline V gene encodes CDR1 GTSNPN and CDR2 SVGIG (reference sequence). The V gene end was trimmed by 2 bases and the J gene end by 2 bases; junction bases not matched to a gene: 3. The CDR3 contains 15 residues.

This clone appeared a single time. The chain joins TRBV3-1 (or the pseudogene TRBV3-2) to TRBJ2-7; TRBD1 agrees at 8 bases. With 0 bases clipped from V and 2 bases from J, the junction kept 6 bases outside the gene matches. The germline gives CDR1 LGHDT, CDR2 YNNKEL (reference sequence). This CDR3 is built from 16 residues. This CDR3 reads CASSQDRGTGTYEQYF. In DNA, the CDR3 is TGTGCCAGCAGCCAAGATAGGGGGACAGGTACCTACGAGCAGTACTTC.

The chain uses TRBV24-1 and TRBJ1-2; possible D gene TRBD1, 5 bases. The CDR3 sequence is 15 residues long. V was pared by 1 base and J by 5 bases, with 13 bases between. Looked up from germline, CDR1 is KGHDR and CDR2 is SFDVKD. The CDR3 nucleotides read TGTGCCACCAGTGATTTAGGAGGGACTGATTATGGCTACACCTTC. Its protein is CATSDLGGTDYGYTF.

This clone showed up just once. The chain recombines TRBV6-6 with TRBJ2-1; weak D call: TRBD1 (6 bases). V lost 5 bases and J lost 0, with 11 bases in between. Per the germline V gene, CDR1 is MNHNY and CDR2 is SVGAGI (reference sequence). This CDR3 is built from 15 residues. CDR3 amino acids: CASSQQGSSYNEQFF. The CDR3 region has the DNA TGTGCCAGCAGTCAACAGGGTTCCTCCTACAATGAGCAGTTCTTC.

This CDR3 reads CASSHDPGQGNYGYTF. For the CDR3, the DNA is TGCGCCAGCAGCCATGACCCTGGACAGGGTAACTATGGCTACACCTTC. The chain joins TRBV4-1 to TRBJ1-2; 8 nucleotides match TRBD1. J lost 1 base, V lost 3 bases, and 7 bases had no gene match. This CDR3 spans 16 amino acids. Germline V gene data show CDR1 as MGHRA and CDR2 as YSYEKL.

The chain recombines TRBV3-1 (or the pseudogene TRBV3-2) with TRBJ2-7, with TRBD2 as a possible D gene (6 bases). V gave up 0 bases and J gave up 4 bases, with 10 bases separating them. The CDR3 contains 14 residues. The germline V gene encodes CDR1 LGHDT and CDR2 YNNKEL (reference sequence). Written as DNA, the CDR3 is TGTGCCAGCAGCCAAGAGGGGGGTACTTACGAGCAGTACTTC. It translates to CASSQEGGTYEQYF.

This clone was detected only once. The chain uses TRBV18 and TRBJ2-5, with 7 bases fitting TRBD1. The germline CDR1 and CDR2 sequences are KGHSH and LQKENI. The CDR3 is 15 residues long. The J segment lost 4 bases and the V segment lost 5 bases, leaving 10 bases of the junction unmatched. The CDR3 here is CASSTYRTGGETQYF. CDR3 in DNA: TGTGCCAGCTCAACATACCGGACAGGAGGAGAGACCCAGTACTTC.